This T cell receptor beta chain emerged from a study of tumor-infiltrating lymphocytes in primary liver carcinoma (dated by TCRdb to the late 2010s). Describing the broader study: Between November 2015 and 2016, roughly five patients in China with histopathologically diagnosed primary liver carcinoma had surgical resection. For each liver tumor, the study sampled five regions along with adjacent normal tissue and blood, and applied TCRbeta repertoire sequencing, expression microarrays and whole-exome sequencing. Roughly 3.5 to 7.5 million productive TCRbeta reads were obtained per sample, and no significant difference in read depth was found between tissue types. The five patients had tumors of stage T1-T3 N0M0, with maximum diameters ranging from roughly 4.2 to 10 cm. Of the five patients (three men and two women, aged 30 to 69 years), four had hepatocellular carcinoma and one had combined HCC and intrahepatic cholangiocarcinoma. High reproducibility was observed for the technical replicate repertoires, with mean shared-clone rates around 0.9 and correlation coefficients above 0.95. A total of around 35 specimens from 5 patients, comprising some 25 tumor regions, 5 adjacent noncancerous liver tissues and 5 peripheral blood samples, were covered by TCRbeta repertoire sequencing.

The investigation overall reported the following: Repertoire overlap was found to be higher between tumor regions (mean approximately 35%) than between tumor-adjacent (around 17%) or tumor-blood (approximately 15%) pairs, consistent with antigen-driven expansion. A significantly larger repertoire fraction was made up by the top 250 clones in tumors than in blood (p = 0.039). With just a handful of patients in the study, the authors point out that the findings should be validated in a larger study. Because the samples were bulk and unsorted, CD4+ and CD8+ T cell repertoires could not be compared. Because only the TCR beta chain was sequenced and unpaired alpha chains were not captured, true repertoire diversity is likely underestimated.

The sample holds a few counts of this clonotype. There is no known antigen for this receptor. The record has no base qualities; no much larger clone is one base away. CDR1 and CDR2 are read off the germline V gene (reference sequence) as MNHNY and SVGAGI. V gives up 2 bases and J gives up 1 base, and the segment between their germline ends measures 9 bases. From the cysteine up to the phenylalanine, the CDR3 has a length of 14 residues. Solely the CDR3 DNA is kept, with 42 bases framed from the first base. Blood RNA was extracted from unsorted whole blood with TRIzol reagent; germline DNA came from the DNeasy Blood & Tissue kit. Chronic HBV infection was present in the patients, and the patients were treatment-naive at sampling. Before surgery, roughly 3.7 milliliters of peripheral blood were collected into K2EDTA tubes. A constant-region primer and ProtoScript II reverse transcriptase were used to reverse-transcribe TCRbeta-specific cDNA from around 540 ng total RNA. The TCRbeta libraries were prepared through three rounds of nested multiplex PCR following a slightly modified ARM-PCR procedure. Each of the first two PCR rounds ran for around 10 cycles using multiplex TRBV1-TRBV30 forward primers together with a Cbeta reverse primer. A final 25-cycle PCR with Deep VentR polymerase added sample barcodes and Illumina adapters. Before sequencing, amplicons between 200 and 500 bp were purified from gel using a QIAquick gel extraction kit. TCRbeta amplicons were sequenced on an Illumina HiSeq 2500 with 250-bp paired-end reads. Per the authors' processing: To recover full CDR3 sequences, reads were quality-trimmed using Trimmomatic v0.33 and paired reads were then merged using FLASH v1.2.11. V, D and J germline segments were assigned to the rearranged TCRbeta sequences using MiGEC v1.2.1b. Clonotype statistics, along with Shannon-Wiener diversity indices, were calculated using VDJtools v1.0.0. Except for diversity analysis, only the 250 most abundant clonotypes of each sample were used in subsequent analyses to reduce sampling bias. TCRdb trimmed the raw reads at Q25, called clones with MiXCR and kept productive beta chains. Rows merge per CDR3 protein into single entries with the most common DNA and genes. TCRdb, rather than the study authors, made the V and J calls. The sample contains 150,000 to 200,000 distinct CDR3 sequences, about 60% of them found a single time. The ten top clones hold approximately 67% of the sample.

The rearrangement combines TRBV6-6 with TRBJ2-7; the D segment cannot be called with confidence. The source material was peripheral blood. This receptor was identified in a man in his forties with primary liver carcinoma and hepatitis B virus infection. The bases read TGTGCCAGCAGTTACGAGACGGCATCCTACGAGCAGTACTTC. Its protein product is CASSYETASYEQYF.